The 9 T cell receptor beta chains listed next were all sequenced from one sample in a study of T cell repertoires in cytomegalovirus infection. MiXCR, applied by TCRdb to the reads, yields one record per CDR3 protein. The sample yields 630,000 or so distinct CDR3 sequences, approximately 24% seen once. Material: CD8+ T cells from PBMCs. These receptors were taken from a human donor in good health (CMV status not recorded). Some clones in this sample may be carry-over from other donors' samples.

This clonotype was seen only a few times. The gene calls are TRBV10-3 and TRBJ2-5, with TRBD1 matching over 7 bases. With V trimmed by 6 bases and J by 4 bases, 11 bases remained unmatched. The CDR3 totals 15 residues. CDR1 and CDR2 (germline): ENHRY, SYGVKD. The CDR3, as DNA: TGTGCCATCAGAGTCACAGGGGTTACGGGAGAGACCCAGTACTTC. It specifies CAIRVTGVTGETQYF.

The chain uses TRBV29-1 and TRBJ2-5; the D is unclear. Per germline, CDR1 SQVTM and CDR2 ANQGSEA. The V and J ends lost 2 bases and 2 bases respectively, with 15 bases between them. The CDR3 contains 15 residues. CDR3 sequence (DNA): TGCAGCGTTGAATGGAAAGGGAATGGGCAAGAGACCCAGTACTTC. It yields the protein CSVEWKGNGQETQYF. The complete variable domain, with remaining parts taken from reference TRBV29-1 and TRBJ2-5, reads SAVISQKPSRDICQRGTSLTIQCQVDSQVTMMFWYRQQPGQSLTLIATANQGSEATYESGFVIDKFPISRPNLTFSTLTVSNMSPEDSSIYLCSVEWKGNGQETQYFGPGTRLLVL.

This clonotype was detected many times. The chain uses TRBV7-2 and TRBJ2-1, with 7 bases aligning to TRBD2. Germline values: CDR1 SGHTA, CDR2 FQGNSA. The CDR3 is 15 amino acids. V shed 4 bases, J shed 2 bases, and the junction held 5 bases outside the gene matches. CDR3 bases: TGTGCCAGCAGCTACCGGGACTACCCCTACAATGAGCAGTTCTTC. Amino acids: CASSYRDYPYNEQFF.

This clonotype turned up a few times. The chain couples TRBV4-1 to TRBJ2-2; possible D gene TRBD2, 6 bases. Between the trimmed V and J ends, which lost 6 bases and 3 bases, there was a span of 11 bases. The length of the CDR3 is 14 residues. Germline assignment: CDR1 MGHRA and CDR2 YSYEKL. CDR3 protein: CASSPRDYTGELFF. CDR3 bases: TGCGCCAGCAGTCCTAGGGACTACACCGGGGAGCTGTTTTTT.

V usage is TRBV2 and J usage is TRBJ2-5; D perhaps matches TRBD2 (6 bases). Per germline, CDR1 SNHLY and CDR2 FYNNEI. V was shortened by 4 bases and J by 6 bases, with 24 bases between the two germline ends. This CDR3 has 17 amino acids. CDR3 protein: CASSGGPRVREEQTQYF. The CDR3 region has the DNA TGTGCCAGCAGTGGAGGACCCAGGGTTAGGGAGGAACAGACCCAGTACTTC.

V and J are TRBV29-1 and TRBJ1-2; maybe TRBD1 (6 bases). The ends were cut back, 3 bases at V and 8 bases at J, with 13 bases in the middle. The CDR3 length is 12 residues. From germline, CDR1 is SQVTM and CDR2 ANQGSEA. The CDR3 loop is CSVEDSWRGYTF. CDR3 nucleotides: TGCAGCGTTGAGGACAGTTGGAGGGGCTACACCTTC.

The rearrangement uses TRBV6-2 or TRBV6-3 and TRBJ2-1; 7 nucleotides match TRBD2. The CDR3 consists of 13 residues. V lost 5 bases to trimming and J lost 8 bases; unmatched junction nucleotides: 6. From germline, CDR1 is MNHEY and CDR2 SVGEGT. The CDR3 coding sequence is TGTGCCAGCAGTCGCACTCGGGGGGATGAGCAGTTCTTC. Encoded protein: CASSRTRGDEQFF.

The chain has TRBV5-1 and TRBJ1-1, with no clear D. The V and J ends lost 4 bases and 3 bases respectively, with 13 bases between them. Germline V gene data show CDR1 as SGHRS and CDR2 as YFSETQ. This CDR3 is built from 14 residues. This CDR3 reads CASSGGISDTEAFF. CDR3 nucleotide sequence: TGCGCCAGCAGCGGCGGGATCTCCGACACTGAAGCTTTCTTT.

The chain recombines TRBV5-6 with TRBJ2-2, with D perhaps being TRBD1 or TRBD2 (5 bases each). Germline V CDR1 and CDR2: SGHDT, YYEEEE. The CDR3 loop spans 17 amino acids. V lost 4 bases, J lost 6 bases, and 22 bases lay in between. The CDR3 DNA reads TGTGCCAGCAGCCTGTCCCTTGGGGGTCCGCCGGCCGGGGAGCTGTTTTTT. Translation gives CASSLSLGGPPAGELFF.